The entry that follows covers one TCR beta chain sequence. The Seattle site enrolled patients during active infection and followed them longitudinally. These data belong to a study of blood T cell repertoires in COVID-19. Germline V lookup: CDR1 SGDLS, CDR2 YYNGEE. Unmatched junction bases numbered 9, after V lost 3 bases and J lost 2 bases. This CDR3 has 16 amino acids. The repertoire was sequenced with immunoSEQ multiplex PCR; TCRdb's copy has only in-frame clones and lacks some. This table holds some 59,000 clones, 80% found once. The sequence derives from a man aged 25 to 45 with COVID-19, enrolled during active disease. Sequenced material: peripheral blood. This chain connects TRBV9 to TRBJ2-3; 7 bases agree with TRBD2. CDR3 loop: CASSAPAGLNTDTQYF. DNA for the CDR3: TGTGCCAGCAGCGCCCCAGCGGGGTTGAACACAGATACGCAGTATTTT.